The 27 T cell receptor beta chains below all came from one sample that was sequenced in a study of beta chain features in type 1 diabetes. Study-level findings and limits: People with Type 1 diabetes carried modestly yet significantly shorter TCRB CDR3s in all four CD4+ subsets.

Expressed TCRB transcripts were sequenced, since all the RNA that had been isolated was reverse transcribed. Using immunoSEQ multiplex PCR, the repertoire was profiled, and TCRdb retains in-frame clones only, with some absent. The data contain under 200,000 clones, approximately 9% of them singletons. Their antigen targets remain unknown. The material sequenced was central memory CD4+ T cells from blood. Every receptor here comes from a woman younger than 30 with type 1 diabetes.

This clone was seen a handful of times. The chain is built from TRBV5-1 and TRBJ2-1; TRBD2 matches 12 bases. This CDR3 has 18 residues. CDR1 and CDR2 (germline): SGHRS, YFSETQ. V shed 2 bases and J 6 bases; nucleotides not matched to a gene: 12. CDR3 loop: CASSFPDQLAGGSNEQFF. The DNA of the CDR3 is TGCGCCAGCAGCTTCCCTGACCAACTAGCGGGAGGAAGCAATGAGCAGTTCTTC. Full variable domain (remainder filled in from reference TRBV5-1 and TRBJ2-1): KAGVTQTPRYLIKTRGQQVTLSCSPISGHRSVSWYQQTPGQGLQFLFEYFSETQRNKGNFPGRFSGRQFSNSRSEMNVSTLELGDSALYLCASSFPDQLAGGSNEQFFGPGTRLTVL.

This clone was seen only a few times. The chain is built from TRBV28 and TRBJ2-7, with D unresolved. The CDR3 has 12 residues. Germline V gives CDR1 MDHEN, CDR2 SYDVKM. The V and J ends lost 6 bases and 4 bases respectively, with 10 bases between them. The chain's CDR3 is CASSGPVYEQYF. CDR3 bases: TGTGCCAGCAGCGGTCCTGTGTACGAGCAGTACTTC. The entire variable domain, with the rest obtained from reference TRBV28 and TRBJ2-7, is as follows: DVKVTQSSRYLVKRTGEKVFLECVQDMDHENMFWYRQDPGLGLRLIYFSYDVKMKEKGDIPEGYSVSREKKERFSLILESASTNQTSMYLCASSGPVYEQYFGPGTRLTVT.

The chain has TRBV11-2 and TRBJ1-1; 7 positions agree with TRBD1. The CDR3 is made up of 17 amino acids. Germline CDR1 reads SGHAT; CDR2 reads FQNNGV. The J segment lost 4 bases and the V segment lost 4 bases, leaving 15 bases of the junction unmatched. The CDR3 coding sequence is TGTGCCAGCAGCTCCACCTCCCGACAGGGATGGGTCACTGAAGCTTTCTTT. Its translation: CASSSTSRQGWVTEAFF.

J is TRBJ1-5 and V is TRBV10-3; a weak D match, TRBD1 (5 bases). The germline V and J ends were trimmed by 7 bases and 0 bases, with 7 bases remaining between them. The germline CDR1 and CDR2 sequences are ENHRY and SYGVKD. The CDR3 totals 13 residues. The CDR3 DNA reads as TGTGCCATCAAGGGGAATAGCAATCAGCCCCAGCATTTT. Translation: CAIKGNSNQPQHF.

In this sample, this clone turned up a few times. J is TRBJ2-5 and V is TRBV6-1; D possibly corresponds to TRBD1 (5 bases). The ends were cut back, 7 bases at V and 4 bases at J, with 19 bases in the middle. CDR3 length: 15 amino acids. CDR1 and CDR2 (germline): MNHNS, SASEGT. The CDR3 bases are TGTGCCAGCACCGCTCAAGGGGCCTATGGAGAGACCCAGTACTTC. Protein: CASTAQGAYGETQYF.

The chain joins TRBV7-9 to TRBJ1-3, with D uncertain. The CDR3 is made up of 12 amino acids. Per germline, CDR1 SEHNR and CDR2 FQNEAQ (reference sequence). The germline V and J ends were trimmed by 1 base and 8 bases, with 6 bases remaining between them. The CDR3 bases are TGTGCCAGCAGCTTAGTTCGGGACACCATATATTTT. It encodes CASSLVRDTIYF.

Only a few counts were recorded for this clone. The V gene is TRBV6-6, the J gene TRBJ2-5, with D maybe TRBD1 (5 bases). V lost 2 bases and J 1 base, leaving 11 bases between the germline ends. The CDR3 runs 15 residues. The germline gives CDR1 MNHNY, CDR2 SVGAGI (reference sequence). CDR3 nucleotide sequence: TGTGCCAGCAGTTACGGGGCCATCAGCCAAGAGACCCAGTACTTC. Encoded protein: CASSYGAISQETQYF.

A single count supports this clone. V gene TRBV4-3 combines with J gene TRBJ2-1; D might be TRBD2 (6 bases). Germline V gene lookup returns CDR1 LGHNA and CDR2 YSLEER. This CDR3 is 14 amino acids long. The ends were cut back, 3 bases at V and 7 bases at J, with 13 bases in the middle. CDR3 loop: CASSQGGLPNEQFF. The DNA for the CDR3 is TGCGCCAGCAGCCAGGGGGGACTCCCTAATGAGCAGTTCTTC.

This clone has a handful of counts. The gene calls are TRBV15 and TRBJ2-1, with TRBD2 matching over 12 bases. The CDR3 covers 17 residues. The ends lost 5 bases at V and 4 bases at J; junction bases unmatched: 9. In germline, CDR1 is LNHNV, CDR2 YYDKDF (reference sequence). CDR3 sequence (DNA): TGTGCCACCAGCCCTCTACGGGGGACTAGCGGGTACAATGAGCAGTTCTTC. Residues: CATSPLRGTSGYNEQFF.

There are a few counts of this clone. At one end the junction does not follow the germline gene, possibly because of a read error. The CDR3 DNA sequence: TGTGCCAGCAGTGCGGAGACAGGCTCCTACAATGAGCAGTTCTTC. It translates to CASSAETGSYNEQFF. The chain uses TRBV10-3 and TRBJ2-1; D might be TRBD1 (6 bases). The CDR3 extends over 15 amino acids. Germline V gene sequence: CDR1 ENHRY, CDR2 SYGVKD.

This clone has more than one count but fewer than ten. The gene calls are TRBV7-2 and TRBJ1-5; the D gene is possibly TRBD1 (6 bases). Germline CDR1 reads SGHTA; CDR2 reads FQGNSA. V was shortened by 6 bases and J by 6 bases, with 15 bases between the two germline ends. The CDR3 consists of 14 residues. CDR3 DNA sequence: TGTGCCAGCAGGCAAAAGGGGGGGAGTCAGCCCCAGCATTTT. This codes for CASRQKGGSQPQHF.

This chain joins TRBV7-2 and TRBJ1-5; D is uncertain. CDR1 is SGHTA, CDR2 FQGNSA, per germline. V was trimmed by 5 bases and J by 5 bases, leaving 7 bases between them. CDR3 length: 12 amino acids. The CDR3: CASSGQDQPQHF. CDR3 DNA sequence: TGTGCCAGCAGCGGTCAGGATCAGCCCCAGCATTTT. Full variable domain (remainder filled in from reference TRBV7-2 and TRBJ1-5): GAGVSQSPSNKVTEKGKDVELRCDPISGHTALYWYRQSLGQGLEFLIYFQGNSAPDKSGLPSDRFSAERTGGSVSTLTIQRTQQEDSAVYLCASSGQDQPQHFGDGTRLSIL.

This clone was picked up a small number of times. V gene TRBV11-3 combines with J gene TRBJ2-5; perhaps TRBD1 as D (6 bases). The germline V gene encodes CDR1 SGHNT and CDR2 YENEEA. This CDR3 comprises 14 residues. The ends were cut back, 3 bases at V and 1 base at J, with 9 bases in the middle. CDR3 DNA sequence: TGTGCCAGCAGCTTGATGGGGGCCCAAGAGACCCAGTACTTC. It encodes CASSLMGAQETQYF.

This clone was detected only a few times. The chain uses TRBV7-8 and TRBJ1-2; D is unresolved. V lost 5 bases and J lost 4, with 20 bases in between. The length of the CDR3 is 16 residues. CDR1 is SGHVS, CDR2 FQNEAQ, per germline. CDR3 loop: CASSPNPAKSFYGYTF. Written as DNA, the CDR3 is TGTGCCAGCAGCCCAAACCCCGCTAAATCTTTCTATGGCTACACCTTC.

This clone was seen only a few times. J is TRBJ2-3 and V is TRBV4-2; tentatively, D is TRBD2 (7 bases). Germline-derived CDR1 and CDR2 are LGHNA and YNFKEQ. Trimming pared 1 base from V and 6 bases from J, leaving 14 bases between. The CDR3 runs to 15 residues. The CDR3 sequence is CASSQVGGAGDTQYF. In nucleotides, the CDR3 is TGTGCCAGCAGCCAAGTGGGGGGGGCCGGGGATACGCAGTATTTT.

The J gene is TRBJ1-5, the V gene TRBV7-2; the D is unclear. Trimming left V 4 bases short and J 4 bases short, with 8 bases between. The CDR3 consists of 13 residues. Germline loops: CDR1 SGHTA, CDR2 FQGNSA. CDR3 residues: CASSYGSNQPQHF. DNA for the CDR3: TGTGCCAGCAGCTACGGGTCAAATCAGCCCCAGCATTTT.

The chain recombines TRBV5-1 with TRBJ1-2; 8 positions agree with TRBD1. J lost 2 bases, V lost 0 bases, and 0 bases had no gene match. CDR1 is SGHRS and CDR2 is YFSETQ in the germline V gene. CDR3 length: 14 amino acids. The CDR3 reads CASSLGQGNYGYTF. The CDR3 DNA is TGCGCCAGCAGCTTGGGACAGGGGAACTATGGCTACACCTTC.

The chain carries TRBV15 and TRBJ2-3; no reliable D call. Deletions cut 4 bases from V and 8 bases from J, with 16 bases between. The CDR3 contains 14 residues. The germline gives CDR1 LNHNV, CDR2 YYDKDF (reference sequence). The CDR3 coding sequence is TGTGCCACCAGCAAAGGAGACGTGGCCGCTACGCAGTATTTT. It specifies CATSKGDVAATQYF.

In regard to this clone: One junction end does not reproduce the germline sequence, and a read error may be involved. The chain recombines TRBV29-1 with TRBJ2-5; the match to TRBD2 covers 9 bases. Per the germline V gene, CDR1 is SQVTM and CDR2 is ANQGSEA. The CDR3 extends over 14 amino acids. CDR3 loop: CSVEGLANQETQYF. The CDR3 DNA follows: TGCAGCGTAGAAGGACTAGCGAACCAAGAGACCCAGTACTTC.

There are a few counts of this clone. The chain links TRBV11-2 to TRBJ2-7, with 11 bases identical to TRBD2. CDR1 and CDR2 from the germline V gene are SGHAT and FQNNGV. V shed 1 base, J shed 3 bases, and the junction held 5 bases outside the gene matches. CDR3 length: 16 amino acids. CDR3 in DNA: TGTGCCAGCAGCTTAGTATCTAGCGGGGGGAACTACGAGCAGTACTTC. Translated: CASSLVSSGGNYEQYF.

In this sample, this clone turned up a few times. V and J are TRBV5-4 and TRBJ2-6; D call uncertain. The CDR3 has 15 amino acids. Germline V gives CDR1 SGHNT, CDR2 YYREEE (reference sequence). Deletions cut 0 bases from V and 0 bases from J, with 4 bases between. CDR3 region: CASSLGSSGANVLTF. The CDR3 DNA sequence: TGTGCCAGCAGCTTGGGCAGCTCTGGGGCCAACGTCCTGACTTTC.

V gene TRBV6-5 combines with J gene TRBJ1-6; 9 bases are shared with TRBD1. Germline CDR1 reads MNHEY; CDR2 reads SVGAGI. The CDR3 runs to 14 residues. V was pared by 6 bases and J by 5 bases, with 2 bases of the junction left unmatched. CDR3 coding DNA: TGTGCCAGCAGAAGGGACAGGGATAATTCACCCCTCCACTTT. Translating gives CASRRDRDNSPLHF.

This sequence joins TRBV5-1 and TRBJ2-7; 9 positions match TRBD1. There are 15 residues in the CDR3. J lost 3 bases, V lost 3 bases, and 7 bases had no gene match. Looked up from germline, CDR1 is SGHRS and CDR2 is YFSETQ. CDR3 sequence reads: CASSSWTGQGYEQYF. For the CDR3, the DNA is TGCGCCAGCAGCTCGTGGACGGGACAGGGCTACGAGCAGTACTTC. Full variable domain (missing parts from reference TRBV5-1 and TRBJ2-7): KAGVTQTPRYLIKTRGQQVTLSCSPISGHRSVSWYQQTPGQGLQFLFEYFSETQRNKGNFPGRFSGRQFSNSRSEMNVSTLELGDSALYLCASSSWTGQGYEQYFGPGTRLTVT.

This clone was seen at least ten times. Other nucleotide sequences from this sample produce the same CDR3. This rearrangement joins TRBV15 to TRBJ2-7; D unresolved. Germline lookup yields CDR1 LNHNV and CDR2 YYDKDF (reference sequence). The CDR3 has 13 residues. V was clipped by 0 bases and J by 3 bases, with 6 bases between them. The CDR3: CATSRDPGYEQYF. As DNA, the CDR3 is TGTGCCACCAGCAGAGATCCGGGCTACGAGCAGTACTTC. The full variable domain, with the rest looked up from reference TRBV15 and TRBJ2-7, is DAMVIQNPRYQVTQFGKPVTLSCSQTLNHNVMYWYQQKSSQAPKLLFHYYDKDFNNEADTPDNFQSRRPNTSFCFLDIRSPGLGDTAMYLCATSRDPGYEQYFGPGTRLTVT.

This rearrangement joins TRBV7-2 to TRBJ1-5; D gene uncertain. V lost 1 base and J lost 4, with 8 bases in between. Germline V gene sequence: CDR1 SGHTA, CDR2 FQGNSA. This CDR3 contains 14 residues. Here the CDR3 reads CASSLDGVNQPQHF. DNA for the CDR3: TGTGCCAGCAGCTTAGACGGGGTTAATCAGCCCCAGCATTTT.

This clone was detected only a few times. J is TRBJ1-3 and V is TRBV27, with a weak D call TRBD1 (5 bases). From germline, CDR1 is MNHEY and CDR2 SMNVEV (reference sequence). V was trimmed by 5 bases and J by 0 bases, leaving 11 bases between them. The CDR3 has 15 residues. The chain's CDR3 is CASSRGGSSGNTIYF. CDR3 in DNA: TGTGCCAGCAGTAGGGGAGGGAGCTCTGGAAACACCATATATTTT.

This clone was detected a few times. V usage is TRBV11-2 and J usage is TRBJ2-5; the D is unclear. The CDR3 loop spans 13 amino acids. Between the trimmed V and J ends, which lost 3 bases and 2 bases, there was a span of 7 bases. The germline gives CDR1 SGHAT, CDR2 FQNNGV. DNA for the CDR3: TGTGCCAGCAGCTTCCGGGTACAAGAGACCCAGTACTTC. Its translation: CASSFRVQETQYF.